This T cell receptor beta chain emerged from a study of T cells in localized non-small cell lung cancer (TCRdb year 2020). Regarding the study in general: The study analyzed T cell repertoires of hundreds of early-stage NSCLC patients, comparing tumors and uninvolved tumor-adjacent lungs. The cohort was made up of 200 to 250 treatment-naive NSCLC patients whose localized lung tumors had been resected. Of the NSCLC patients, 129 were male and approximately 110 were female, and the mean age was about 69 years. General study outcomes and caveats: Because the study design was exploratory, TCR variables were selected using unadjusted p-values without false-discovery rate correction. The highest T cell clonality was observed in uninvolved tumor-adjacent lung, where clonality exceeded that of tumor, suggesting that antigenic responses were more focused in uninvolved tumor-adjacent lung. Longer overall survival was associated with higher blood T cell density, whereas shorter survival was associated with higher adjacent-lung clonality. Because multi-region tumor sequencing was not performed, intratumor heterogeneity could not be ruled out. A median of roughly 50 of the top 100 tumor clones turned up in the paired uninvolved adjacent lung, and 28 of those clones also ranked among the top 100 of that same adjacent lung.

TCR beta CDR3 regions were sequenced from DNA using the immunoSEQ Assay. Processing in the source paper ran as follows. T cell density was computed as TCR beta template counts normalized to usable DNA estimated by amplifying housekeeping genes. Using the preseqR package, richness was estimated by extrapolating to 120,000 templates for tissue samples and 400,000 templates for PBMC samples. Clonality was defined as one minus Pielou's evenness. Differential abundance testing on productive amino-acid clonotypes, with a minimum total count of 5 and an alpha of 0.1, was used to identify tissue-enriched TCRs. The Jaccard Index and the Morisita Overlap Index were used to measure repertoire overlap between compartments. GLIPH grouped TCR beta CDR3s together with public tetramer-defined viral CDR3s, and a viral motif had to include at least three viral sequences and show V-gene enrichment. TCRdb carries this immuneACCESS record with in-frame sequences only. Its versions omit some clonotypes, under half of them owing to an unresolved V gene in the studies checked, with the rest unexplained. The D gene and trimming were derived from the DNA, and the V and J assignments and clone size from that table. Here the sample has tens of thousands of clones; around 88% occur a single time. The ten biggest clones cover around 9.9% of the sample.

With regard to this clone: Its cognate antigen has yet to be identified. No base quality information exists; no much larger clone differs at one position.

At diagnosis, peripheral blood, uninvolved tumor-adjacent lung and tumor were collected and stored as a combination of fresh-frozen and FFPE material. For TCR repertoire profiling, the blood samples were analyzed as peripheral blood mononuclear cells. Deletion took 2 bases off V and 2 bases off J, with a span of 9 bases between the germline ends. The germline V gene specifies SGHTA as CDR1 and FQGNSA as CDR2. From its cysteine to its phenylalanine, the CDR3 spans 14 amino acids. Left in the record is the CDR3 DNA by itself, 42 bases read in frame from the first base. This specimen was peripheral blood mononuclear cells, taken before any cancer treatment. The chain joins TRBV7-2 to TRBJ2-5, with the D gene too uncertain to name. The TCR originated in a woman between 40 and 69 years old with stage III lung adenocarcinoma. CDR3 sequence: CASSLRKEQETQYF. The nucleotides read TGTGCCAGCAGCTTAAGAAAAGAACAAGAGACCCAGTACTTC.